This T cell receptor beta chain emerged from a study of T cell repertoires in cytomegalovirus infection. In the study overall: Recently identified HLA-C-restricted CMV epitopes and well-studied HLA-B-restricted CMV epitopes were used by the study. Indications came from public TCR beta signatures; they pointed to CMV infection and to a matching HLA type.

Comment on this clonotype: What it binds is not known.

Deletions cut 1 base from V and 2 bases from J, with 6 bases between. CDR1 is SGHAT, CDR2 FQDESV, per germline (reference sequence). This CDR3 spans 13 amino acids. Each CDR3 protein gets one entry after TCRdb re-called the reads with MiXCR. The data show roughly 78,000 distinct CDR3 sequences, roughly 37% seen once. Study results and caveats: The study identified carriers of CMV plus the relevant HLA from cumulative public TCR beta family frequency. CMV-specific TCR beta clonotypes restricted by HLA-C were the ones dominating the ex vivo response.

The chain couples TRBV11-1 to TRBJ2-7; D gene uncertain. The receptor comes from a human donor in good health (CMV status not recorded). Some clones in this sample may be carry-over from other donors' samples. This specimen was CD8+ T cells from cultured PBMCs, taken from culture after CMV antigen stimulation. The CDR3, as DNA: TGTGCCAGCAGCTTAGAGAGCCCCTACGAGCAGTACTTC. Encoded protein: CASSLESPYEQYF.